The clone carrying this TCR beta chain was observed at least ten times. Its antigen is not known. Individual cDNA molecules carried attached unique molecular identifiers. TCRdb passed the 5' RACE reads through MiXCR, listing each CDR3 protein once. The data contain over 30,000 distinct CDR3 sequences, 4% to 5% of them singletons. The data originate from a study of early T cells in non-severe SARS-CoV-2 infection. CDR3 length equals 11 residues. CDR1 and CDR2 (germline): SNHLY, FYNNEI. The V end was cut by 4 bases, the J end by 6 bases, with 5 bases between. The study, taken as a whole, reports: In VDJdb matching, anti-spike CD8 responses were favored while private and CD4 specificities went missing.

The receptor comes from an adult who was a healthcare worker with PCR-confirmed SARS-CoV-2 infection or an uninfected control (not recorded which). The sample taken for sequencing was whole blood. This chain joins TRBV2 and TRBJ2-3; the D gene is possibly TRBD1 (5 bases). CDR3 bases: TGTGCCAGCAGTGGGGGCGATACGCAGTATTTT. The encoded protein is CASSGGDTQYF.